Given below is one T cell receptor (beta chain) in context. Its antigen is unidentified. This sample was taken from a study of T cells in Graves' hyperthyroidism and ophthalmopathy. This CDR3 comprises 14 residues. Germline V gene lookup returns CDR1 DFQATT and CDR2 SNEGSKA (reference sequence). After removal of 5 bases from V and 4 bases from J, the junction contained 6 bases not matched to a gene. Study-wide points: Blood shared most expanded thyroid clonotypes above 0.001.

Researchers amplified the TCR beta CDR3 regions from RNA transcripts. Using the HTBI primer set, a first-round RT-PCR was run on the TCR CDR3. TCRdb used MiXCR to reprocess the multiplex PCR reads, holding one entry per CDR3 protein. This sample yields approximately 690,000 distinct CDR3 sequences, of which approximately 15% are seen a single time; approximately 12% belongs to the top ten. This rearrangement joins TRBV20-1 to TRBJ2-1, with 9 nucleotides matching TRBD1. The TCR comes from a woman in her forties or fifties with Graves' ophthalmopathy. What was sequenced was blood. CDR3 region: CSAPGQGRYNEQFF. The CDR3 nucleotides read TGCAGTGCTCCTGGACAGGGGCGTTACAATGAGCAGTTCTTC.